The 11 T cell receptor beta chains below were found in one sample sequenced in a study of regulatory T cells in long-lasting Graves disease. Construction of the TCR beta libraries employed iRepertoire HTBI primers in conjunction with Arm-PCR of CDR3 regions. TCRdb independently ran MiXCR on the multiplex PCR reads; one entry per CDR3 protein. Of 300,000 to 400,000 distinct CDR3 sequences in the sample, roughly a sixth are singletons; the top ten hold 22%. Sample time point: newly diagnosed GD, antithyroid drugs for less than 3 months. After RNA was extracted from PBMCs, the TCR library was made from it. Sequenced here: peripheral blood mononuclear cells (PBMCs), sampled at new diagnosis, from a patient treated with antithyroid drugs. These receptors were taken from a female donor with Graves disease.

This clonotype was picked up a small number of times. CDR3 protein: CASSEGAHQPQHF. The CDR3 DNA sequence: TGTGCCAGCAGCGAGGGGGCCCATCAGCCCCAGCATTTT. The gene calls are TRBV9 and TRBJ1-5; TRBD1 matches 7 bases. Germline V gene lookup returns CDR1 SGDLS and CDR2 YYNGEE. The CDR3 covers 13 residues. Unmatched junction bases numbered 2, after V lost 3 bases and J lost 5 bases.

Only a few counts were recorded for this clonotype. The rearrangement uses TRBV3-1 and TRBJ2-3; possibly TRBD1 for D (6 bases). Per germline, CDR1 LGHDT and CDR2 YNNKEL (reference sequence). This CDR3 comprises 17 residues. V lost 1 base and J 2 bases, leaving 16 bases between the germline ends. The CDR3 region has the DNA TGTGCCAGCAGCCAAGTTTCCCAGGGGCTACCCACAGATACGCAGTATTTT. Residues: CASSQVSQGLPTDTQYF.

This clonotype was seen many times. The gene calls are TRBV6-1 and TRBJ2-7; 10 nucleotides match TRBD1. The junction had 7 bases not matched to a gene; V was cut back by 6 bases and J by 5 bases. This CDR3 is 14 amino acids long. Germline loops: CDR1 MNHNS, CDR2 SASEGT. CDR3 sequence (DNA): TGTGCCAGCAGCCGGGACAGGGGTGACCACGAGCAGTACTTC. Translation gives CASSRDRGDHEQYF.

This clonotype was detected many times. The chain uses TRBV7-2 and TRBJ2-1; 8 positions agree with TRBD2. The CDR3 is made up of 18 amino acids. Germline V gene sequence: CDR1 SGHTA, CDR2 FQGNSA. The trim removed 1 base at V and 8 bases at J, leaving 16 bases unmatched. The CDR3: CASSLVFSVAGFIDEQFF. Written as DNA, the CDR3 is TGTGCCAGCAGCTTAGTCTTCTCGGTAGCGGGGTTCATAGATGAGCAGTTCTTC.

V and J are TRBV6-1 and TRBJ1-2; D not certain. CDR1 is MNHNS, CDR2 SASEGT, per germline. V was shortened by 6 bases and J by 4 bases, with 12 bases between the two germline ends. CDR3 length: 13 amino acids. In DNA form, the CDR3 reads TGTGCCAGCAGCCCCCCGGGGTTCTATGGCTACACCTTC. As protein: CASSPPGFYGYTF.

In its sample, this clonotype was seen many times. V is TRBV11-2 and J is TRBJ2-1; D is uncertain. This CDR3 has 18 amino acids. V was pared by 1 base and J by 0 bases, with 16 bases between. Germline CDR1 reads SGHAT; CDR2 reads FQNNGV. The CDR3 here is CASSLVFGELTSYNEQFF. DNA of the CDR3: TGTGCCAGCAGCTTAGTCTTTGGCGAATTAACCTCCTACAATGAGCAGTTCTTC.

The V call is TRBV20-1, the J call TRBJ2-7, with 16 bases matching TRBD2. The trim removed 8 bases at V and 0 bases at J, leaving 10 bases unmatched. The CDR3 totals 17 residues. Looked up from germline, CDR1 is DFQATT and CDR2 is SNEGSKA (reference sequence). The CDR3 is CSPTPGLAGGPSYEQYF. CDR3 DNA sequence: TGCAGTCCCACCCCGGGACTAGCGGGAGGGCCCTCCTACGAGCAGTACTTC.

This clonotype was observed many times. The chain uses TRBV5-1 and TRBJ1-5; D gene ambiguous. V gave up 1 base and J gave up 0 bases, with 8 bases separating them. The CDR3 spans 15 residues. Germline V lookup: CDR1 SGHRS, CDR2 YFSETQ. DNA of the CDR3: TGCGCCAGCAGCTTGTACGGGGATAGCAATCAGCCCCAGCATTTT. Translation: CASSLYGDSNQPQHF.

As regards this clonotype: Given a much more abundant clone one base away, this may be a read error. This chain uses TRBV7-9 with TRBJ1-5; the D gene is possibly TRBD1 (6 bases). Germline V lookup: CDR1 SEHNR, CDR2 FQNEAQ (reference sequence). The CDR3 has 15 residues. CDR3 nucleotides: TGCGCCAGCAGCCAAGGTGCCAGGGGTTACCAGCCCCAGCATTTT. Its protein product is CASSQGARGYQPQHF.

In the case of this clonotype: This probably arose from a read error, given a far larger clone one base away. CDR3 protein: CACNEAGEYEQYF. CDR3 in DNA: TGTGCCTGCAACGAAGCGGGAGAGTACGAGCAGTACTTC. The chain couples TRBV7-2 to TRBJ2-7; 8 bases match TRBD2. V shed 11 bases and J 4 bases; nucleotides not matched to a gene: 10. Germline V lookup: CDR1 SGHTA, CDR2 FQGNSA. The CDR3 extends over 13 amino acids.

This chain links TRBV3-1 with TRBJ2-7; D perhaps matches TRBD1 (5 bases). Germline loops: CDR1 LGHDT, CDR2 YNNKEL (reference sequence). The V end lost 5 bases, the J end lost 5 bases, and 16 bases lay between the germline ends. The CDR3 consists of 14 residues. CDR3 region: CASSRNAGFHEQYF. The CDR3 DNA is TGTGCCAGCAGCAGAAACGCAGGGTTCCACGAGCAGTACTTC.